A single T cell receptor beta chain is shown here with its context. No cognate antigen has been identified for it. It has no much larger one-base neighbor in the sample; base qualities were not kept. The CDR3 contains 12 residues, cysteine and phenylalanine counted. Only the CDR3 DNA is retained, 36 bases long and in frame from the first base. In the germline V gene, CDR1 corresponds to SQVTM and CDR2 to ANQGSEA. V is pared back by 4 bases and J by 13 bases, with 17 bases lying between the germline termini. Libraries were prepared through 5' RACE. Sequencing was carried out with an Illumina HiSeq 2500. A second PCR of about 6 to 11 cycles was run with a J-beta primer mix and a sample-barcoded 5' primer. A template-switch 5' adaptor carrying 12 random nucleotides introduced a unique molecular identifier onto each TCR beta cDNA molecule. Each sample yielded at least 2.5 million CDR3-containing paired-end reads. First-strand cDNA was synthesized from all RNA with the Mint cDNA synthesis kit, primed by a TRBC-specific oligonucleotide. After uracil-DNA glycosylase treatment, a first 18-cycle PCR used universal primers M1SS and BC2_uni_R on all cDNA. As for the authors' bioinformatics: Each sample was normalized by randomly selecting 1 million high-quality reads, each carrying a distinct molecular identifier. Reads sharing molecular identifiers were discarded rather than binned into consensus sequences. CDR3 identification, clonotype clustering and error correction used MiTCR with a Q25 quality threshold and the strictest error-elimination algorithm. A nonparametric unseen species model using Euler transformation provided a lower-bound estimate of total TCR beta diversity. Using fastp at Q25 and MiXCR, TCRdb reprocessed the public reads and kept productive beta chains. Each entry is one CDR3 protein sequence, shown with its most common DNA and genes. These V and J calls originate from TCRdb's pipeline instead of the authors' own analysis. This sample lists about 1.8 million distinct CDR3 sequences; less than 50% were detected once. 2.1% of the sample is held by the ten biggest clonotypes.

The approximately 41 donors, aged about 6 to 95 years, were systemically healthy Caucasian individuals from Russia. Each donor gave ten milliliters of peripheral blood, collected into EDTA-treated Vacutainer tubes. Ficoll-Paque density-gradient centrifugation was used to isolate PBMCs, with at least 6.5 million obtained per sample. Total RNA, at least 6 micrograms per sample, was extracted from PBMCs with Trizol reagent. Naive CD45RAhigh/CD27high T cell percentages were measured by flow cytometry on a PBMC aliquot from every donor. The data were taken from a study of blood T cells in healthy people across ages (dated by TCRdb to the mid-2010s). With respect to the entire study: In model experiments, template switching captured roughly one uniquely barcoded TCR beta cDNA molecule for every two T cells. Using deep sequencing normalized with unique cDNA molecular identifiers, the study measured how TCR beta repertoire diversity changes with age. The donors were split into four age groups: young (average around 15 years), middle-aged (about 40), aged (more than 60) and long-lived (roughly 80). To avoid experimental bias, donors of different ages were distributed randomly across sequencing lanes. Two additional independent replicas of 1 million unique cDNA reads from the same blood draw were analyzed for two donors (one aged 18 to 29 and one aged 80 or older). Here is what the overall study found, with its caveats: As age increased, observed TCR beta diversity per million T cells dropped in a roughly linear way, and a significant reduction was already evident by age about 40. Compared with the aged group, the long-lived group had more naive CD4+ T cells, fewer expanded clones and increased TCR diversity, a pattern suggesting age selection. A strong correlation was found between observed TCR beta diversity and the percentage of naive T cells measured by flow cytometry. The CMV infection status of donors was not known, potentially confounding age-related changes in expanded clonotypes. Conclusive comparison of naive and antigen-experienced compartments was prevented by the profiling of bulk unsorted PBMCs. Estimates of total diversity based on one million sequenced T cells were considered lower bounds and underestimates.

The sequenced sample was blood. The source is a woman in her thirties or forties in good health. The rearrangement joined TRBV29-1 to TRBJ2-1; the D segment may tentatively be TRBD1 or TRBD2, each giving 5 matched bases. The DNA sequence follows: TGCAGCGTTGGAGGGACCTTTCAGACCCAGTTCTTC. The resulting protein is CSVGGTFQTQFF.